The entry below describes one TCR beta chain. The data were taken from a study of T cell responses to AZD1222 COVID-19 vaccine. Using immunoSEQ multiplex PCR, the repertoire was profiled, and TCRdb retains in-frame clones only, with some absent. There are approximately 120,000 clones in the sample; 88% occur only once, and roughly 4.4% lies in the top ten. The CDR3 is made up of 16 amino acids. CDR1 SGDLS and CDR2 YYNGEE come from the germline V gene. Trimming removed 2 bases from V and 4 bases from J, with 15 bases in between. The clonotype comes from an adult in good health. Specimen: peripheral blood, collected on day 0 of AZD1222 vaccination. This chain joins TRBV9 and TRBJ2-2, with D perhaps TRBD2 (5 bases). CDR3 amino acids: CASSVAPSGGTGELFF. Written as DNA, the CDR3 is TGTGCCAGCAGCGTTGCCCCGAGCGGAGGCACCGGGGAGCTGTTTTTT.